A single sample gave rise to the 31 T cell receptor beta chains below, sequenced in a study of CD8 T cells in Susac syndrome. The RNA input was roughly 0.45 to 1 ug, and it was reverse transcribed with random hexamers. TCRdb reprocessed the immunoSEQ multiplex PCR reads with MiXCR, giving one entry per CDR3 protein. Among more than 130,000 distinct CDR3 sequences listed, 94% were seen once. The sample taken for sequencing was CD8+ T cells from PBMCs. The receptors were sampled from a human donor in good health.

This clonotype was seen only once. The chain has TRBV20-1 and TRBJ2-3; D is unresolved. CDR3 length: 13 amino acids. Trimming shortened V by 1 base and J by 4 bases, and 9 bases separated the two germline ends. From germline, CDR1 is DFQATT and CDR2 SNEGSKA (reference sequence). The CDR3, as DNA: TGCAGTGCTAGAGCCTTTGTGGCAGATACGCAGTATTTT. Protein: CSARAFVADTQYF.

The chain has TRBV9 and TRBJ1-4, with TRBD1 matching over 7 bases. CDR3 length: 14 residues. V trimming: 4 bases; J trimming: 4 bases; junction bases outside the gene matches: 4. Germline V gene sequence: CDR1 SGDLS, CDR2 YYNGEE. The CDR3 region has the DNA TGTGCCAGCAGCTTGACAGGGATTAATGAAAAACTGTTTTTT. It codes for CASSLTGINEKLFF.

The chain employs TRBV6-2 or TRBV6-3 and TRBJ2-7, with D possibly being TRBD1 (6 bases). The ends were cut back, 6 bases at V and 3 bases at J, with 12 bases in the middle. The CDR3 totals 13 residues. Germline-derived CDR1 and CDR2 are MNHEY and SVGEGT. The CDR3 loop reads CASRGQRDYEQYF. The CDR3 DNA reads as TGTGCCAGCAGAGGACAGAGAGACTACGAGCAGTACTTC.

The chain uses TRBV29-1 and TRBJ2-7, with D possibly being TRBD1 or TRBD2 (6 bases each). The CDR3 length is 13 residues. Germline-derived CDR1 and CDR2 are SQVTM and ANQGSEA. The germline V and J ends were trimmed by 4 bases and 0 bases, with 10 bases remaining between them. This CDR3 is CSVVGGDSYEQYF. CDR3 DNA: TGCAGCGTTGTGGGGGGCGACTCCTACGAGCAGTACTTC.

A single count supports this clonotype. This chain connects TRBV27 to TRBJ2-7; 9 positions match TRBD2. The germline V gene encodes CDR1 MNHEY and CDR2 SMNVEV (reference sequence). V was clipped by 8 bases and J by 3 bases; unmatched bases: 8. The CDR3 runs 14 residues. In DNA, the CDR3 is TGTGCCAGCGGATTAGCGGGAGAGGTCTACGAGCAGTACTTC. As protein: CASGLAGEVYEQYF.

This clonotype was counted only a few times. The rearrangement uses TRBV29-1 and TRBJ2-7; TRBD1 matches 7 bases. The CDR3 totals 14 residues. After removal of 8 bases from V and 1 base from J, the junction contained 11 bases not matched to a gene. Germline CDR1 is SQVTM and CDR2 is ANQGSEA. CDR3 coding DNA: TGCAGCATCATTTCCGGGACAGAGTCCTACGAGCAGTACTTC. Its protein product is CSIISGTESYEQYF.

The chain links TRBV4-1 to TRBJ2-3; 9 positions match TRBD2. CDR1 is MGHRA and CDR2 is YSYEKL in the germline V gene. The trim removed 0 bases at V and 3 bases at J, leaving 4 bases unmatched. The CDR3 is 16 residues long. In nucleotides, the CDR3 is TGCGCCAGCAGCCAAGATCATGGACTAGCGACAGATACGCAGTATTTT. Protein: CASSQDHGLATDTQYF.

The CDR3 is CATAVTSTDTQYF. DNA of the CDR3: TGTGCCACAGCAGTGACTAGCACAGATACGCAGTATTTT. V is TRBV7-9 and J is TRBJ2-3; D gene uncertain. This CDR3 contains 13 residues. The V gene lost 10 bases and the J gene lost 0 bases, with 11 bases spanning the gap. Germline V gene sequence: CDR1 SEHNR, CDR2 FQNEAQ (reference sequence).

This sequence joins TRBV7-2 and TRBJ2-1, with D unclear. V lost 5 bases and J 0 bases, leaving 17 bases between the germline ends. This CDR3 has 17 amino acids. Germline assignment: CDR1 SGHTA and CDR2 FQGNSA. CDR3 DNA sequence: TGTGCCAGCAGCCGCGACTCCCTCGAGAGCTCCTACAATGAGCAGTTCTTC. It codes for CASSRDSLESSYNEQFF.

The CDR3 protein is CASSKEVAPFYNEQFF. DNA for the CDR3: TGTGCCAGTAGTAAGGAGGTAGCGCCTTTCTACAATGAGCAGTTCTTC. The J gene is TRBJ2-1, the V gene TRBV19; maybe TRBD2 (5 bases). V was shortened by 4 bases and J by 3 bases, with 16 bases between the two germline ends. This CDR3 spans 16 amino acids. CDR1 and CDR2 from the germline V gene are LNHDA and SQIVND (reference sequence). The full variable domain, in which reference TRBV19 and TRBJ2-1 provide the parts outside the CDR3, is DGGITQSPKYLFRKEGQNVTLSCEQNLNHDAMYWYRQDPGQGLRLIYYSQIVNDFQKGDIAEGYSVSREKKESFPLTVTSAQKNPTAFYLCASSKEVAPFYNEQFFGPGTRLTVL.

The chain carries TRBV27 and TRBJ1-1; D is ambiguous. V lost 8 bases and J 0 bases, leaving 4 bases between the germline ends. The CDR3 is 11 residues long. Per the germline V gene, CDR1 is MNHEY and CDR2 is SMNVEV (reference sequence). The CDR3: CASGMNTEAFF. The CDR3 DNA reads TGTGCCAGCGGTATGAACACTGAAGCTTTCTTT.

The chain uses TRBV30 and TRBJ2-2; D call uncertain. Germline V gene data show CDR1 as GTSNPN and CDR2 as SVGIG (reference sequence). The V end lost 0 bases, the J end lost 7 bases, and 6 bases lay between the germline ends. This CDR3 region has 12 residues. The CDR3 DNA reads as TGTGCCTGGAGTGTCGGTGGCGGGGAGCTGTTTTTT. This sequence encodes CAWSVGGGELFF.

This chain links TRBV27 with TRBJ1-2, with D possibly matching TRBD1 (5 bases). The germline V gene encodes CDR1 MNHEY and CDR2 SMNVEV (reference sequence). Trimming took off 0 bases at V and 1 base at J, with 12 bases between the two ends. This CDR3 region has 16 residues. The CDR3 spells CASSLSFDSFNYGYTF. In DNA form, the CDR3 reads TGTGCCAGCAGTTTATCTTTTGACAGTTTTAACTATGGCTACACCTTC.

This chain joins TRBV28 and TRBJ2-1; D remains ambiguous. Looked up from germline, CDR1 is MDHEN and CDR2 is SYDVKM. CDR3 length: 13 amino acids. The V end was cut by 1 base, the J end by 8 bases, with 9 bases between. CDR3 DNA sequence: TGTGCCAGCAGTTTATTAGTATTCTATGAGCAGTTCTTC. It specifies CASSLLVFYEQFF. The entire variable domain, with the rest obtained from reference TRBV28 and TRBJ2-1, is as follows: DVKVTQSSRYLVKRTGEKVFLECVQDMDHENMFWYRQDPGLGLRLIYFSYDVKMKEKGDIPEGYSVSREKKERFSLILESASTNQTSMYLCASSLLVFYEQFFGPGTRLTVL.

This CDR3 is CATSRAGLAGHYEQYF. CDR3 coding DNA: TGTGCCACCAGCAGAGCCGGCCTAGCGGGCCACTACGAGCAGTACTTC. The V and J genes are TRBV15 and TRBJ2-7, with TRBD2 identical over 8 bases. The CDR3 has 16 residues. Germline V lookup: CDR1 LNHNV, CDR2 YYDKDF (reference sequence). Trimming at V came to 1 base and at J to 3 bases, leaving 8 bases not matched to a gene.

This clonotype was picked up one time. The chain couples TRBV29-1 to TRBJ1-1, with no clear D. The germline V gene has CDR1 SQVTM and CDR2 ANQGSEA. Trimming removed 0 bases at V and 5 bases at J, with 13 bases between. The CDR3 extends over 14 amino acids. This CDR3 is CSVEERGVRTEAFF. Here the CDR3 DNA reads TGCAGCGTTGAAGAACGTGGGGTGAGAACTGAAGCTTTCTTT.

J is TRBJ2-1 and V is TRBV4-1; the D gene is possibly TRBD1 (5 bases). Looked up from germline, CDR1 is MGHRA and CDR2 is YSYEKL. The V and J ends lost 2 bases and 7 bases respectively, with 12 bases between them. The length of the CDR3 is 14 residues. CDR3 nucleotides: TGCGCCAGCAGCCAACCGCAGGGTACGAATGAGCAGTTCTTC. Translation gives CASSQPQGTNEQFF.

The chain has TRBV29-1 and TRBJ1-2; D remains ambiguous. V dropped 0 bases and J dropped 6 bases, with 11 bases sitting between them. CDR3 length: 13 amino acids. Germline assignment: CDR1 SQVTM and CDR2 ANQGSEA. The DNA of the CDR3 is TGCAGCGTTGAAGATCGGTCAGGCGATGGCTACACCTTC. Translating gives CSVEDRSGDGYTF.

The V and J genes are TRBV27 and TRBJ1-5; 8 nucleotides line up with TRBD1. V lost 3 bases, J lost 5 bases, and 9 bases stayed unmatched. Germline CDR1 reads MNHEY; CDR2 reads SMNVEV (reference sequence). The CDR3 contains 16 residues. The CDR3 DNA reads TGTGCCAGCAGTTTTGCTACAGGGGGAGGCTATCAGCCCCAGCATTTT. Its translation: CASSFATGGGYQPQHF.

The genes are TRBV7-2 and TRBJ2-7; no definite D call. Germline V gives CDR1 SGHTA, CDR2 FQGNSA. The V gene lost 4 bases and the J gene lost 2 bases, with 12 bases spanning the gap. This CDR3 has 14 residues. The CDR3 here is CASSWKGLAYEQYF. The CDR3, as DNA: TGTGCCAGCAGCTGGAAGGGATTGGCCTACGAGCAGTACTTC. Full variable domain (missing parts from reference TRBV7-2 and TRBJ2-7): GAGVSQSPSNKVTEKGKDVELRCDPISGHTALYWYRQSLGQGLEFLIYFQGNSAPDKSGLPSDRFSAERTGGSVSTLTIQRTQQEDSAVYLCASSWKGLAYEQYFGPGTRLTVT.

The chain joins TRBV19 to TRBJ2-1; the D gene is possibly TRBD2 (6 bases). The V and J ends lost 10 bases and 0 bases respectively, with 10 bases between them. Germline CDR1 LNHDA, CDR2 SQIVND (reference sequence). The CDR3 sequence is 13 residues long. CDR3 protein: CAIGRGSYNEQFF. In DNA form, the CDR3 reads TGTGCCATCGGGCGGGGCTCCTACAATGAGCAGTTCTTC.

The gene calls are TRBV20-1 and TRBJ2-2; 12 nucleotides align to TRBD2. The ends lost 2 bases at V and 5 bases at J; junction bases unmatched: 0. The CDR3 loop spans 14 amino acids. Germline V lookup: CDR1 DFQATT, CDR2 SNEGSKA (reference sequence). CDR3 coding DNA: TGCAGTGCTAGACTAGCGGGAGGGACCGGGGAGCTGTTTTTT. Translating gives CSARLAGGTGELFF.

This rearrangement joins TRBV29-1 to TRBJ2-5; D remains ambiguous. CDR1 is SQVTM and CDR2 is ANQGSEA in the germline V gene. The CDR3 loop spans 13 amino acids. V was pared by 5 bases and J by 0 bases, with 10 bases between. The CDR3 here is CSVTALYQETQYF. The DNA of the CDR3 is TGCAGCGTTACAGCTCTGTACCAAGAGACCCAGTACTTC.

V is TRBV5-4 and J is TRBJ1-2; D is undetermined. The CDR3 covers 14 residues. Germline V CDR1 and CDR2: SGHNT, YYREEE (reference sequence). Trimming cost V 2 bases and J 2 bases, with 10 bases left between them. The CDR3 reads CASSFVMINYGYTF. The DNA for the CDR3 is TGTGCCAGCAGCTTCGTGATGATCAACTATGGCTACACCTTC.

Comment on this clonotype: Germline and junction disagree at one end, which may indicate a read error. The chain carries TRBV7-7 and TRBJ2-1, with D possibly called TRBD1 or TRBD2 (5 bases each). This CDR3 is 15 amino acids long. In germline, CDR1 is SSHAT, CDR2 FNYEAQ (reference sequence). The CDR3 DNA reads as TGTGCTAGCAGTCAGGACTGGACGGGGCGTAATGAGCAGTTCTTC. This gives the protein CASSQDWTGRNEQFF.

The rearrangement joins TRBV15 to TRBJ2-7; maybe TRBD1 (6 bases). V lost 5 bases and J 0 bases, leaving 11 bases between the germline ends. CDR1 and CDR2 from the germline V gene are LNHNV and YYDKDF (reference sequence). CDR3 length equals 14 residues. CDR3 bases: TGTGCCACCAGCGGAGGACAGCACTCCTACGAGCAGTACTTC. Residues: CATSGGQHSYEQYF.

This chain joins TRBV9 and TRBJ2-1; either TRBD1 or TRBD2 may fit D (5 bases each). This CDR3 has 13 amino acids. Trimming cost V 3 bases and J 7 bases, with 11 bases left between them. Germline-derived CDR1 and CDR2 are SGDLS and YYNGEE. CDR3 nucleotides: TGTGCCAGCAGCGGAGCGGCAGGGAATGAGCAGTTCTTC. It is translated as CASSGAAGNEQFF. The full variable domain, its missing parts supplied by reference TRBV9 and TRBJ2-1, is DSGVTQTPKHLITATGQRVTLRCSPRSGDLSVYWYQQSLDQGLQFLIQYYNGEERAKGNILERFSAQQFPDLHSELNLSSLELGDSALYFCASSGAAGNEQFFGPGTRLTVL.

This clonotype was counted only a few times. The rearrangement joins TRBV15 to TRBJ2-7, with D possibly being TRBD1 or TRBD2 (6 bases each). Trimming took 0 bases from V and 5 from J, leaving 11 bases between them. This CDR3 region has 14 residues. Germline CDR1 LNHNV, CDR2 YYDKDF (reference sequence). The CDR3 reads CATSRDRGGDEQYF. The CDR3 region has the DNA TGTGCCACCAGCAGAGACAGGGGAGGAGACGAGCAGTACTTC.

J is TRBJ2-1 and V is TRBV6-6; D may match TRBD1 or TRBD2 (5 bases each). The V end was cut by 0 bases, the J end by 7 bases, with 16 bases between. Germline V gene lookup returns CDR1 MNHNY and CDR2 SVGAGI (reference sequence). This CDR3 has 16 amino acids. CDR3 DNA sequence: TGTGCCAGCAGTTACTCGTTTGAGGGGCTGGGGAATGAGCAGTTCTTC. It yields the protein CASSYSFEGLGNEQFF.

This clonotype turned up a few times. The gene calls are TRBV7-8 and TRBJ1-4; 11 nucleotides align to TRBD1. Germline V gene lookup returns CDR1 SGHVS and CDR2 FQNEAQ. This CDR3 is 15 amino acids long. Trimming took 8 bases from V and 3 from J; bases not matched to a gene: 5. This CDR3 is CASRTGGTANEKLFF. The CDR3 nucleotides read TGTGCCAGCCGGACAGGGGGCACAGCTAATGAAAAACTGTTTTTT.

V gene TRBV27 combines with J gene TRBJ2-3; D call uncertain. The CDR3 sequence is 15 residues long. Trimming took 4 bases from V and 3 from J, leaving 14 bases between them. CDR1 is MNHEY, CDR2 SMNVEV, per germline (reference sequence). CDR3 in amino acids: CASSSLRVFTDTQYF. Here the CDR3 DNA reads TGTGCCAGCAGTTCCCTCCGGGTGTTTACAGATACGCAGTATTTT.